The 11 T cell receptor beta chains presented below share a single source sample, sequenced in a study of blood T cell repertoires in COVID-19. Produced via immunoSEQ multiplex PCR; TCRdb's table is partial and in-frame only. The table has over 250,000 clones, more than 75% seen once. The sample taken for sequencing was PBMCs or T cells enriched from blood (not recorded which). These receptors were collected from a woman in her fifties or sixties in a cohort exposed to, infected with or recovered from COVID-19 (not recorded which).

The V and J genes are TRBV18 and TRBJ2-2; 9 nucleotides line up with TRBD2. J gave up 0 bases and V 6 bases, and 8 bases lay outside the gene matches. Germline CDR1 and CDR2: KGHSH and LQKENI. This CDR3 comprises 17 residues. The CDR3 spells CASSRLAEDPNTGELFF. CDR3 sequence (DNA): TGTGCCAGCTCTCGACTAGCGGAGGACCCGAACACCGGGGAGCTGTTTTTT.

This CDR3 reads CASSLVGEDYEQYF. For the CDR3, the DNA is TGTGCCAGCAGTTTAGTAGGGGAGGACTACGAGCAGTACTTC. The gene calls are TRBV27 and TRBJ2-7, with D possibly matching TRBD2 (6 bases). Germline assignment: CDR1 MNHEY and CDR2 SMNVEV (reference sequence). The CDR3 length is 14 residues. Trimming pared 2 bases from V and 3 bases from J, leaving 11 bases between.

This sequence joins TRBV19 and TRBJ2-1, with 9 bases fitting TRBD2. This CDR3 is built from 16 residues. Germline V gene lookup returns CDR1 LNHDA and CDR2 SQIVND (reference sequence). V was clipped by 5 bases and J by 2 bases; unmatched bases: 7. CDR3 nucleotides: TGTGCCAGTAGTTCCCGACTAGCGGAGGCCTACAATGAGCAGTTCTTC. Residues: CASSSRLAEAYNEQFF.

The chain combines TRBV19 with TRBJ1-4; D possibly corresponds to TRBD1 (5 bases). The germline V gene encodes CDR1 LNHDA and CDR2 SQIVND (reference sequence). The ends were cut back, 3 bases at V and 3 bases at J, with 11 bases in the middle. This CDR3 is built from 15 residues. Here the CDR3 reads CASSIGGASNEKLFF. The CDR3 coding sequence is TGTGCCAGTAGTATCGGCGGGGCTTCTAATGAAAAACTGTTTTTT.

V gene TRBV3-1 (or the pseudogene TRBV3-2) combines with J gene TRBJ2-5; TRBD1 matches 8 bases. V shed 5 bases, J shed 7 bases, and the junction held 18 bases outside the gene matches. The CDR3 consists of 17 residues. Germline CDR1 and CDR2: LGHDT and YNNKEL (reference sequence). CDR3 nucleotides: TGTGCCAGCAGCATCCGGGACAGGTTATCCCTGTCGGTGACCCAGTACTTC. It codes for CASSIRDRLSLSVTQYF.

V is TRBV27 and J is TRBJ1-5, with D possibly TRBD1 on 6 matching bases. Germline CDR1 MNHEY, CDR2 SMNVEV (reference sequence). V lost 4 bases, J lost 7 bases, and 11 bases lay in between. This CDR3 contains 13 residues. Here the CDR3 DNA reads TGTGCCAGCAGTTACTCAGGGGCACAGCCCCAGCATTTT. Its translation is CASSYSGAQPQHF.

The chain has TRBV9 and TRBJ2-1, with 7 bases identical to TRBD2. J was trimmed by 7 bases and V by 3 bases; bases with no gene match: 1. There are 12 residues in the CDR3. Germline CDR1 SGDLS, CDR2 YYNGEE. As DNA, the CDR3 is TGTGCCAGCAGCGCGCGGGAGAATGAGCAGTTCTTC. It encodes CASSARENEQFF. The whole variable domain, filled in from reference TRBV9 and TRBJ2-1, reads DSGVTQTPKHLITATGQRVTLRCSPRSGDLSVYWYQQSLDQGLQFLIQYYNGEERAKGNILERFSAQQFPDLHSELNLSSLELGDSALYFCASSARENEQFFGPGTRLTVL.

V is TRBV29-1 and J is TRBJ2-2, with TRBD2 matching 10 bases. This CDR3 is built from 21 residues. The V gene's germline CDR1 is SQVTM and CDR2 ANQGSEA. J gave up 4 bases and V 3 bases, and 23 bases lay outside the gene matches. CDR3 amino acids: CSVERPFGGGAGGPGTGELFF. The CDR3 DNA reads as TGCAGCGTTGAGCGGCCCTTCGGGGGGGGAGCGGGAGGGCCTGGCACCGGGGAGCTGTTTTTT.

In its sample, this clone was seen once. The gene calls are TRBV18 and TRBJ1-6; TRBD1 might be the D (5 bases). Trimming removed 10 bases at V and 6 bases at J, with 16 bases between. The CDR3 sequence is 14 residues long. Per germline, CDR1 KGHSH and CDR2 LQKENI. This CDR3 is CAKTTRVTNSPLHF. The DNA of the CDR3 is TGTGCCAAAACAACCAGGGTCACTAATTCACCCCTCCACTTT.

This chain uses TRBV12-3 or TRBV12-4 with TRBJ2-5; D remains unclear. The V end lost 5 bases, the J end lost 9 bases, and 13 bases lay between the germline ends. CDR3 length equals 12 residues. CDR3 region: CASSLTFRAQYF. The CDR3, as DNA: TGTGCCAGCAGTCTAACTTTCCGGGCCCAGTACTTC.

The J gene is TRBJ1-2, the V gene TRBV29-1, with 12 bases that match TRBD1. Germline V gene data show CDR1 as SQVTM and CDR2 as ANQGSEA. V lost 1 base to trimming and J lost 8 bases; unmatched junction nucleotides: 11. This CDR3 comprises 16 residues. As DNA, the CDR3 is TGCAGCGTTGAAGGGGACAGGGGGCGAGTGGAGTTGGGCTACACCTTC. Translating it yields CSVEGDRGRVELGYTF.